This passage covers 32 T cell receptor beta chains from one sample sequenced in a study of blood T cell repertoires in COVID-19. TCRdb keeps only in-frame clones here, not all; method: immunoSEQ multiplex PCR. The sample contains 85,000 to 100,000 clones, more than 75% of which appear only once. Sequences were obtained from peripheral blood. The receptors here all came from a human donor in a cohort sampled during active COVID-19.

J is TRBJ2-7 and V is TRBV14; D is unresolved. There are 16 residues in the CDR3. Trimming stripped 4 bases from V and 0 bases from J, with 16 bases between. CDR1 is SGHDN, CDR2 FVKESK, per germline. CDR3 in DNA: TGTGCCAGCAGCCCCGTCTTTGGGCCCTACTCCTACGAGCAGTACTTC. Protein sequence: CASSPVFGPYSYEQYF.

CDR3 residues: CASSAPLSTGINTIYF. CDR3 DNA sequence: TGTGCCAGCAGCGCTCCCCTTTCGACAGGGATAAACACCATATATTTT. The genes are TRBV5-6 and TRBJ1-3; the match to TRBD1 covers 7 bases. The CDR3 runs to 16 residues. CDR1 is SGHDT, CDR2 YYEEEE, per germline. V shed 4 bases, J shed 6 bases, and the junction held 13 bases outside the gene matches. The full variable domain, rest sourced from reference TRBV5-6 and TRBJ1-3, is DAGVTQSPTHLIKTRGQQVTLRCSPKSGHDTVSWYQQALGQGPQFIFQYYEEEERQRGNFPDRFSGHQFPNYSSELNVNALLLGDSALYLCASSAPLSTGINTIYFGEGSWLTVV.

The chain couples TRBV2 to TRBJ2-1, with D possibly matching TRBD2 (6 bases). This CDR3 has 12 residues. The V and J ends lost 4 bases and 8 bases respectively, with 9 bases between them. Germline loops: CDR1 SNHLY, CDR2 FYNNEI. The CDR3 protein is CASSVGEDEQFF. CDR3 DNA sequence: TGTGCCAGCAGTGTGGGGGAGGATGAGCAGTTCTTC.

This clone was seen only once. The chain joins TRBV2 to TRBJ1-1; 8 positions agree with TRBD1. Trimming removed 6 bases from V and 5 bases from J; junction bases left unmatched: 8. Germline assignment: CDR1 SNHLY and CDR2 FYNNEI. The CDR3 consists of 14 residues. This chain's CDR3 is CASRSTGDRTEAFF. For the CDR3, the DNA is TGTGCCAGCAGGTCGACAGGGGATAGGACTGAAGCTTTCTTT.

The chain carries TRBV29-1 and TRBJ1-1; D unresolved. The CDR3 sequence is 14 residues long. V was pared by 4 bases and J by 0 bases, with 12 bases between. The V gene's germline CDR1 is SQVTM and CDR2 ANQGSEA. The CDR3 is CSVVSPPVNTEAFF. The CDR3 DNA sequence: TGCAGCGTTGTCTCCCCACCAGTGAACACTGAAGCTTTCTTT.

The chain links TRBV27 to TRBJ1-1, with 7 bases lining up with TRBD1. Germline values: CDR1 MNHEY, CDR2 SMNVEV (reference sequence). The CDR3 has 15 amino acids. The J segment lost 4 bases and the V segment lost 3 bases, leaving 8 bases of the junction unmatched. Here the CDR3 reads CASSFRDSSGTEAFF. The CDR3 DNA reads TGTGCCAGCAGTTTTCGGGACAGCAGTGGCACTGAAGCTTTCTTT.

The V gene is TRBV29-1, the J gene TRBJ2-7; 9 positions match TRBD2. In germline, CDR1 is SQVTM, CDR2 ANQGSEA. This CDR3 is 16 amino acids long. J gave up 1 base and V 7 bases, and 14 bases lay outside the gene matches. The CDR3: CSARGEVAGASYEQYF. DNA for the CDR3: TGCAGCGCCCGAGGGGAGGTAGCGGGAGCGTCCTACGAGCAGTACTTC.

The chain joins TRBV5-1 to TRBJ2-1, with 8 bases fitting TRBD2. The germline V gene has CDR1 SGHRS and CDR2 YFSETQ. There are 17 residues in the CDR3. Trimming removed 3 bases from V and 8 bases from J; junction bases left unmatched: 16. The CDR3 sequence: CASSWIAGGRNGDEQFF. The CDR3 region has the DNA TGCGCCAGCAGCTGGATTGCGGGCGGGAGGAACGGCGATGAGCAGTTCTTC.

The DNA of the CDR3 is TGTGCCAGCAGCCTACGGACACGGAGCTCCTACGAGCAGTACTTC. It specifies CASSLRTRSSYEQYF. The chain employs TRBV7-9 and TRBJ2-7, with TRBD1 as a possible D gene (5 bases). The V and J ends lost 5 bases and 0 bases respectively, with 14 bases between them. This CDR3 is 15 amino acids long. Germline values: CDR1 SEHNR, CDR2 FQNEAQ (reference sequence).

CDR3 sequence reads: CASSLGLAGVYEQYF. The DNA of the CDR3 is TGCGCCAGCAGCTTGGGGCTAGCGGGAGTCTACGAGCAGTACTTC. This chain joins TRBV5-1 and TRBJ2-7; 10 bases map to TRBD2. Unmatched junction bases numbered 3, after V lost 0 bases and J lost 3 bases. This CDR3 is 15 amino acids long. Germline V gene sequence: CDR1 SGHRS, CDR2 YFSETQ.

This chain joins TRBV19 and TRBJ2-3, with 10 bases identical to TRBD1. CDR3 length: 15 residues. In germline, CDR1 is LNHDA, CDR2 SQIVND (reference sequence). Trimming cost V 8 bases and J 5 bases; bases outside gene matches: 10. The CDR3 region is CASADRGNVGDTQYF. DNA for the CDR3: TGTGCCAGTGCGGACAGGGGGAATGTTGGAGATACGCAGTATTTT.

This clone has a handful of counts. The chain combines TRBV4-2 with TRBJ1-4; D uncertain. The germline V gene encodes CDR1 LGHNA and CDR2 YNFKEQ. V dropped 5 bases and J dropped 0 bases, with 13 bases sitting between them. The CDR3 consists of 16 residues. CDR3 in DNA: TGTGCCAGCAGCTCCACAGCGGGAGCAACTAATGAAAAACTGTTTTTT. Translating gives CASSSTAGATNEKLFF.

This sequence joins TRBV5-5 and TRBJ1-2; D gene ambiguous. The CDR3 is made up of 13 amino acids. Germline CDR1 is SGHKS and CDR2 is YYEKEE (reference sequence). V lost 1 base and J lost 6, with 10 bases in between. The CDR3 DNA reads TGTGCCAGCAGCTTGTCGCCAGATCATGGCTACACCTTC. Amino acids: CASSLSPDHGYTF.

This chain uses TRBV2 with TRBJ1-5; the match to TRBD1 covers 8 bases. Trimming took 6 bases from V and 2 from J; bases not matched to a gene: 6. CDR1 is SNHLY, CDR2 FYNNEI, per germline. The length of the CDR3 is 15 residues. CDR3 sequence: CASSEQGVGNQPQHF. In nucleotides, the CDR3 is TGTGCCAGCAGCGAACAGGGGGTTGGCAATCAGCCCCAGCATTTT.

This chain joins TRBV14 and TRBJ2-1; 10 bases align to TRBD2. V dropped 4 bases and J dropped 7; count of bases not matched to a gene: 7. The germline V gene encodes CDR1 SGHDN and CDR2 FVKESK. The CDR3 loop spans 15 amino acids. DNA of the CDR3: TGTGCCAGCAGCCCGACTAGCGGGCTAAGGAATGAGCAGTTCTTC. Protein: CASSPTSGLRNEQFF.

This clone was seen only a few times. This rearrangement joins TRBV10-1 to TRBJ2-7; the match to TRBD1 covers 7 bases. The CDR3 extends over 19 amino acids. Trimming cost V 6 bases and J 2 bases; bases outside gene matches: 22. The germline V gene has CDR1 WNHNN and CDR2 SYGVQD (reference sequence). CDR3: CASSAPPGQTIKIPYEQYF. CDR3 nucleotides: TGCGCCAGCAGCGCCCCGCCGGGACAGACAATCAAGATCCCCTACGAGCAGTACTTC.

The V gene is TRBV24-1, the J gene TRBJ2-1, with 7 nucleotides matching TRBD1. The CDR3 extends over 15 amino acids. CDR1 and CDR2 (germline): KGHDR, SFDVKD. V dropped 2 bases and J dropped 10; count of bases not matched to a gene: 10. This CDR3 is CATSDSLQGVSEQFF. CDR3 in DNA: TGTGCCACCAGTGATTCGCTGCAGGGGGTATCGGAGCAGTTCTTC.

This chain connects TRBV13 to TRBJ2-3; tentatively, D is TRBD1 (6 bases). V dropped 6 bases and J dropped 6 bases, with 22 bases sitting between them. CDR3 length: 16 amino acids. Germline CDR1 and CDR2: PRHDT and FYEKMQ (reference sequence). The CDR3 DNA reads TGTGCCAGCAGGCCTACCGGCTGGGGGCGCTCGGATACGCAGTATTTT. This gives the protein CASRPTGWGRSDTQYF.

The chain has TRBV6-8 and TRBJ1-4; D is undetermined. CDR3 length: 15 residues. Germline V gene sequence: CDR1 MNHGY, CDR2 SAAAGT. The V end was cut by 11 bases, the J end by 0 bases, with 16 bases between. CDR3 region: CASGRGLSTNEKLFF. For the CDR3, the DNA is TGTGCCTCGGGCCGTGGACTCTCAACTAATGAAAAACTGTTTTTT.

This clone has only a few counts. V and J are TRBV4-3 and TRBJ1-2, with TRBD1 matching 9 bases. This CDR3 has 15 amino acids. The germline gives CDR1 LGHNA, CDR2 YSLEER. V was pared by 3 bases and J by 4 bases, with 6 bases of the junction left unmatched. This CDR3 reads CASSQETGGVYGYTF. CDR3 coding DNA: TGCGCCAGCAGCCAGGAGACAGGGGGGGTCTATGGCTACACCTTC.

The gene calls are TRBV29-1 and TRBJ2-1; 13 bases map to TRBD2. Germline CDR1 and CDR2: SQVTM and ANQGSEA. This CDR3 is 12 amino acids long. The trim removed 5 bases at V and 12 bases at J, leaving 4 bases unmatched. CDR3 coding DNA: TGCAGCGTTCGACTAGCGGGAGGAGGGCAGTTCTTC. Protein: CSVRLAGGGQFF.

This clone appeared a single time. This chain connects TRBV5-6 to TRBJ2-7; possible D gene TRBD2, 6 bases. CDR3 length: 12 residues. Germline CDR1 SGHDT, CDR2 YYEEEE. The V end was cut by 0 bases, the J end by 5 bases, with 6 bases between. DNA of the CDR3: TGTGCCAGCAGCTTGGGCGGGGACGAGCAGTACTTC. This encodes CASSLGGDEQYF.

This clone came up a few times. CDR3 sequence: CASRRESTDTQYF. CDR3 sequence (DNA): TGTGCCAGCCGGAGGGAGTCTACAGATACGCAGTATTTT. The chain has TRBV6-5 and TRBJ2-3, with D tentatively TRBD2 (6 bases). CDR3 length: 13 amino acids. The germline V and J ends were trimmed by 8 bases and 3 bases, with 12 bases remaining between them. Per germline, CDR1 MNHEY and CDR2 SVGAGI.

V gene TRBV5-1 combines with J gene TRBJ2-1; D might be TRBD1 (8 bases). Per the germline V gene, CDR1 is SGHRS and CDR2 is YFSETQ. The V end lost 2 bases, the J end lost 15 bases, and 24 bases lay between the germline ends. The CDR3 is 15 residues long. The CDR3 is CASSLGTGLADGGFF. DNA for the CDR3: TGCGCCAGCAGCTTAGGGACAGGTCTAGCGGATGGCGGGTTCTTC.

The chain uses TRBV15 and TRBJ2-5; TRBD1 matches at 8 bases. Germline loops: CDR1 LNHNV, CDR2 YYDKDF (reference sequence). CDR3 size: 16 residues. V shed 5 bases, J shed 3 bases, and the junction held 11 bases outside the gene matches. CDR3 DNA sequence: TGTGCCACCAGCCCCTGGCGGAACAGGGGGAAAGAGACCCAGTACTTC. Residues: CATSPWRNRGKETQYF. Together with reference TRBV15 and TRBJ2-5, the CDR3 gives the full variable domain: DAMVIQNPRYQVTQFGKPVTLSCSQTLNHNVMYWYQQKSSQAPKLLFHYYDKDFNNEADTPDNFQSRRPNTSFCFLDIRSPGLGDTAMYLCATSPWRNRGKETQYFGPGTRLLVL.

The rearrangement joins TRBV7-8 to TRBJ2-1, with 10 nucleotides matching TRBD2. The CDR3 is 15 residues long. Germline CDR1 SGHVS, CDR2 FQNEAQ. V dropped 3 bases and J dropped 9; count of bases not matched to a gene: 8. CDR3 region: CASSFSGRAQGEQFF. For the CDR3, the DNA is TGTGCCAGCAGCTTCAGCGGGAGGGCCCAGGGTGAGCAGTTCTTC.

CDR3 loop: CAISQTGETEAFF. The CDR3 bases are TGTGCCATCAGCCAAACAGGAGAAACTGAAGCTTTCTTT. The chain employs TRBV10-3 and TRBJ1-1, with TRBD1 as a possible D gene (5 bases). The V and J ends lost 6 bases and 5 bases respectively, with 13 bases between them. Germline assignment: CDR1 ENHRY and CDR2 SYGVKD. There are 13 residues in the CDR3.

This clone was recorded a few times. The chain links TRBV2 to TRBJ2-7; TRBD1 might be the D (6 bases). Germline values: CDR1 SNHLY, CDR2 FYNNEI. The CDR3 is 14 amino acids. Trimming took off 6 bases at V and 6 bases at J, with 18 bases between the two ends. In DNA form, the CDR3 reads TGTGCCAGCAGAGAAACGGGACACCGGGCCGAGCAGTACTTC. Encoded protein: CASRETGHRAEQYF.

For this clone: A read error may produce the germline difference seen at one junction end. The chain joins TRBV5-1 to TRBJ2-5, with D maybe TRBD2 (6 bases). The CDR3 loop spans 19 amino acids. The germline V gene encodes CDR1 SGHRS and CDR2 YFSETQ. The CDR3 region is CASSHEGRDPAFVRGNWDF. For the CDR3, the DNA is TGCGCCAGCAGCCACGAAGGGCGGGACCCAGCCTTCGTCCGGGGAAATTGGGACTTC.

The genes are TRBV4-2 and TRBJ1-4; D gene uncertain. The CDR3 extends over 16 amino acids. In germline, CDR1 is LGHNA, CDR2 YNFKEQ. With 2 bases removed from V and 4 bases from J, the gap between germline ends came to 14 bases. DNA for the CDR3: TGTGCCAGCAGCCAATCCGGAGCAGCCTATAATGAAAAACTGTTTTTT. Protein sequence: CASSQSGAAYNEKLFF.

The rearrangement links TRBV5-1 to TRBJ2-3; 10 positions agree with TRBD1. The CDR3 runs 16 residues. CDR1 SGHRS and CDR2 YFSETQ come from the germline V gene. Losses at the gene ends were 4 bases for V and 5 bases for J; bases not matched to a gene: 10. The CDR3 region is CASSHNSGQGIDTQYF. DNA for the CDR3: TGCGCCAGCAGCCACAACTCGGGACAGGGGATAGATACGCAGTATTTT.

The chain couples TRBV5-1 to TRBJ2-5; D is possibly TRBD2 (5 bases). Germline V lookup: CDR1 SGHRS, CDR2 YFSETQ. V gave up 0 bases and J gave up 0 bases, with 12 bases separating them. This CDR3 is 16 amino acids long. In DNA form, the CDR3 reads TGCGCCAGCAGCTTGGCCAGTTCTAGCTACCAAGAGACCCAGTACTTC. This sequence encodes CASSLASSSYQETQYF.